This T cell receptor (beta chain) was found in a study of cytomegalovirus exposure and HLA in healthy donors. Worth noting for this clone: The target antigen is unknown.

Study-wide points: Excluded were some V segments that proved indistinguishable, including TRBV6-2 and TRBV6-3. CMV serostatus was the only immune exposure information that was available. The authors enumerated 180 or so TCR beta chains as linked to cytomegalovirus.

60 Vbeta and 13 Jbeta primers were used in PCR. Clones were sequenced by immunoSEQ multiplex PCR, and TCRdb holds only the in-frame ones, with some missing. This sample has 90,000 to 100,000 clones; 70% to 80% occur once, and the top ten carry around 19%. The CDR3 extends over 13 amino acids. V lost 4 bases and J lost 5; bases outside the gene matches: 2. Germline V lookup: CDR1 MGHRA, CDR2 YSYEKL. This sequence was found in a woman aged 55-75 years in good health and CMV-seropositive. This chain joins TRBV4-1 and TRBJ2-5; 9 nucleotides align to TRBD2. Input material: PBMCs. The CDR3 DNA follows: TGCGCCAGCAGCCGAGGACTAGCGGAGACCCAGTACTTC. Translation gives CASSRGLAETQYF.